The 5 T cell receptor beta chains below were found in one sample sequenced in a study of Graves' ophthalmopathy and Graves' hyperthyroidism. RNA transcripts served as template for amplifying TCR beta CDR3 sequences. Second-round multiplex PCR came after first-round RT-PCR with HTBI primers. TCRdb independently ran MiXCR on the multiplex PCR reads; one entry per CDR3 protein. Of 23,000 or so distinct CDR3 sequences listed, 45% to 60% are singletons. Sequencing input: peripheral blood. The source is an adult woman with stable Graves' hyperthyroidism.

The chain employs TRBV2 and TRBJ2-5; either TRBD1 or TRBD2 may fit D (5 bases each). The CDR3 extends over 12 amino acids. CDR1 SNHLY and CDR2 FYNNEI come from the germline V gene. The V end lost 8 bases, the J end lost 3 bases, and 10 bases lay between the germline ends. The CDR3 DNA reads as TGTGCCAGCTGGGGGTACAAAGAGACCCAGTACTTC. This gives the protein CASWGYKETQYF.

The CDR3 nucleotides are TGCGCCAGCAGCTTGGAACTAGCTAGTTATGAGCAGTTCTTC. It is translated as CASSLELASYEQFF. The gene calls are TRBV5-1 and TRBJ2-1; the D gene is possibly TRBD2 (6 bases). V gave up 0 bases and J gave up 8 bases, with 12 bases separating them. This CDR3 contains 14 residues. Per the germline V gene, CDR1 is SGHRS and CDR2 is YFSETQ.

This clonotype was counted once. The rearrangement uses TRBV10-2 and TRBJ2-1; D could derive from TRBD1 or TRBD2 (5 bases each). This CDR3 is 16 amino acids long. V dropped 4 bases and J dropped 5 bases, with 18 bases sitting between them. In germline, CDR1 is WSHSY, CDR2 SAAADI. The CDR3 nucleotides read TGCGCCAGCAGTGTACGGGACCCGGACCCAAACAATGAGCAGTTCTTC. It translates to CASSVRDPDPNNEQFF.

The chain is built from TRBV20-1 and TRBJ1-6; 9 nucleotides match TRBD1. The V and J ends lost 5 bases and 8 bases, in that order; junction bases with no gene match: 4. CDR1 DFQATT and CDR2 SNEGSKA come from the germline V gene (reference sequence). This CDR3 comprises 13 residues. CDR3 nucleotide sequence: TGCAGTGCTTCAACAGGGGGCGATTCACCCCTCCACTTT. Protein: CSASTGGDSPLHF.

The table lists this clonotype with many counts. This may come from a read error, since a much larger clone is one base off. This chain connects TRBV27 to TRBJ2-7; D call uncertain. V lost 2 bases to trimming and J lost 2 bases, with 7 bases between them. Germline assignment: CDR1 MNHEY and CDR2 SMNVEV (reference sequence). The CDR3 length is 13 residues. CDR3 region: CASSLAVAYEQYF. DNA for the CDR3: TGTGCCAGCAGTTTAGCGGTCGCCTACGAGCAGTACTTC.